One and the same sample provided the 6 T cell receptor beta chains below, sequenced in a study of cytotoxic CD8 clonotypes in ibrutinib-treated CLL. Clones were sequenced by immunoSEQ multiplex PCR, and TCRdb holds only the in-frame ones, with some missing. The sample holds roughly 52,000 clones; 53% are singletons and the top ten take around a third. The input for sequencing was PBMCs, taken after 12 months of ibrutinib treatment. These receptors were taken from a human donor with chronic lymphocytic leukemia.

This clone was counted a single time. The chain links TRBV6-5 to TRBJ1-5; perhaps TRBD1 as D (5 bases). V lost 8 bases, J lost 3 bases, and 17 bases lay in between. Germline lookup yields CDR1 MNHEY and CDR2 SVGAGI. This CDR3 comprises 15 residues. In nucleotides, the CDR3 is TGTGCCAGCCAGGCGAATAGGGGTTTCAATCAGCCCCAGCATTTT. Translation gives CASQANRGFNQPQHF.

The chain couples TRBV12-5 to TRBJ1-2; 7 bases align to TRBD1. Germline loops: CDR1 LGHNT, CDR2 FRNRAP. The CDR3 runs to 19 residues. V lost 4 bases to trimming and J lost 5 bases; unmatched junction nucleotides: 22. CDR3 sequence (DNA): TGTGCTAGTGGTTCACCGATGGGGGGACAGCGGGACCCTCTTTATGGCTACACCTTC. This codes for CASGSPMGGQRDPLYGYTF.

This clone was picked up one time. Other DNA sequences from this sample encode an identical CDR3 as well. V usage is TRBV5-5 and J usage is TRBJ2-7, with TRBD2 as a possible D gene (5 bases). Germline CDR1 and CDR2: SGHKS and YYEKEE (reference sequence). Trimming stripped 2 bases from V and 1 base from J, with 7 bases between. This CDR3 region has 13 residues. The CDR3 sequence: CASSLRGSYEQYF. The CDR3 DNA reads TGTGCCAGCAGCTTACGGGGATCCTACGAGCAGTACTTC.

The table lists this clone with a few counts. The rearrangement links TRBV7-9 to TRBJ2-3, with D possibly being TRBD1 (6 bases). Trimming removed 5 bases from V and 1 base from J, with 16 bases in between. This CDR3 spans 16 amino acids. Germline CDR1 reads SEHNR; CDR2 reads FQNEAQ (reference sequence). CDR3 loop: CASSTHLAGGTDTQYF. Written as DNA, the CDR3 is TGTGCCAGCAGCACCCACCTAGCAGGGGGCACAGATACGCAGTATTTT.

This clone appeared once. The genes are TRBV30 and TRBJ1-3; D may be TRBD1 (6 bases). Germline values: CDR1 GTSNPN, CDR2 SVGIG (reference sequence). The CDR3 consists of 16 residues. Trimming took off 3 bases at V and 0 bases at J, with 15 bases between the two ends. The CDR3 region is CAWRGGTPSSGNTIYF. The CDR3 DNA reads as TGTGCCTGGAGAGGGGGGACACCCAGCTCTGGAAACACCATATATTTT. Based on the CDR3 plus reference TRBV30 and TRBJ1-3, the full variable domain is SQTIHQWPATLVQPVGSPLSLECTVEGTSNPNLYWYRQAAGRGLQLLFYSVGIGQISSEVPQNLSASRPQDRQFILSSKKLLLSDSGFYLCAWRGGTPSSGNTIYFGEGSWLTVV.

The table lists this clone with a count of one. The rearrangement links TRBV10-2 to TRBJ2-7; D remains unclear. The ends were cut back, 8 bases at V and 5 bases at J, with 10 bases in the middle. Per germline, CDR1 WSHSY and CDR2 SAAADI. This CDR3 is 11 amino acids long. CDR3 residues: CASASGHEQYF. CDR3 bases: TGCGCCAGCGCCTCGGGCCACGAGCAGTACTTC.